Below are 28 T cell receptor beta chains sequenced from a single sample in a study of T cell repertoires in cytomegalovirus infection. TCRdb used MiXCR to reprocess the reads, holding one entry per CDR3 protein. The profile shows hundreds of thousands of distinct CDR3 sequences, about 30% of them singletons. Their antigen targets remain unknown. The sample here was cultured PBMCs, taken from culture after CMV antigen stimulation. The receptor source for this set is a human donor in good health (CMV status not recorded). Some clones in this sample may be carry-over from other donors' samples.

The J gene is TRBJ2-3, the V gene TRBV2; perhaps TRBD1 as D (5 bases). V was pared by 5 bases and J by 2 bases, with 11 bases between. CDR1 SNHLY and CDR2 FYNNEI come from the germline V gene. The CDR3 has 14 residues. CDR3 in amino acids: CASSTDSHTDTQYF. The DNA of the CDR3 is TGTGCCAGCAGTACCGACAGCCACACAGATACGCAGTATTTT.

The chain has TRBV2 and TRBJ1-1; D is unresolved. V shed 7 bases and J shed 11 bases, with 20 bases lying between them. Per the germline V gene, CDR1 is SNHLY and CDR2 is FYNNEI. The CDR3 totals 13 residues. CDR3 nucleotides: TGTGCCAGCATTCGCCCTGGGGAGCCCGAGGCTTTCTTT. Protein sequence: CASIRPGEPEAFF.

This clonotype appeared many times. The CDR3 region has the DNA TGTGCCAGCAGCTTAAGGGGGAGAAACACCATATATTTT. The encoded protein is CASSLRGRNTIYF. The chain links TRBV7-9 to TRBJ1-3; a weak D match, TRBD1 (6 bases). This CDR3 is 13 amino acids long. V was trimmed by 2 bases and J by 5 bases, leaving 7 bases between them. Per the germline V gene, CDR1 is SEHNR and CDR2 is FQNEAQ (reference sequence). The full variable domain, its missing parts supplied by reference TRBV7-9 and TRBJ1-3, is DTGVSQNPRHKITKRGQNVTFRCDPISEHNRLYWYRQTLGQGPEFLTYFQNEAQLEKSRLLSDRFSAERPKGSFSTLEIQRTEQGDSAMYLCASSLRGRNTIYFGEGSWLTVV.

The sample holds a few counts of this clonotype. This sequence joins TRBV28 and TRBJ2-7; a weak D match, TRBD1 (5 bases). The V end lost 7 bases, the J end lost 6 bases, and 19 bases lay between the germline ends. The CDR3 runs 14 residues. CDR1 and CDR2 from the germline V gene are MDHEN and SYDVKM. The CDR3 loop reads CASTLGAPTFEQYF. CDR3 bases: TGTGCCAGCACCCTAGGGGCCCCTACCTTCGAGCAGTACTTC.

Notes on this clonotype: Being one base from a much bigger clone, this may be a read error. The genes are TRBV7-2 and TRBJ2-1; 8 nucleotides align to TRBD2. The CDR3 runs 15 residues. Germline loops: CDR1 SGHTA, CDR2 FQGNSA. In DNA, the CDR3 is TGTGCCAACAGCTTAGCGGGACAAAGGGGGTATGAGCAGTTCTTC. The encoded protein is CANSLAGQRGYEQFF.

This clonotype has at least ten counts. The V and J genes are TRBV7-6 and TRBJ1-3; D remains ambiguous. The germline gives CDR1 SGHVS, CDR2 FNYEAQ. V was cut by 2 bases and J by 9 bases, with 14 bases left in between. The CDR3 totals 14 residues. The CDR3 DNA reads TGTGCCAGCAGCTTAACGGTACAAGGCGGCACCATATATTTT. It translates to CASSLTVQGGTIYF.

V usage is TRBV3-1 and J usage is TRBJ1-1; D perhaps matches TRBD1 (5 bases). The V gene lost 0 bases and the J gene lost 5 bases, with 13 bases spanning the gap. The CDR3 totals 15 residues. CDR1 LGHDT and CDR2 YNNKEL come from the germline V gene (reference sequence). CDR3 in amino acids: CASSQDIGGGTEAFF. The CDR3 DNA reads TGTGCCAGCAGCCAAGATATCGGGGGAGGGACTGAAGCTTTCTTT. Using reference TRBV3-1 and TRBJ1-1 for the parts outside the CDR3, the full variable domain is DTAVSQTPKYLVTQMGNDKSIKCEQNLGHDTMYWYKQDSKKFLKIMFSYNNKELIINETVPNRFSPKSPDKAHLNLHINSLELGDSAVYFCASSQDIGGGTEAFFGQGTRLTVV.

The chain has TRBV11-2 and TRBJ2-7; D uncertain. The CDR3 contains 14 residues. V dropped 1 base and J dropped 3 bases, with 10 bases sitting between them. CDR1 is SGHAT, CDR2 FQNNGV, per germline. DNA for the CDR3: TGTGCCAGCAGCTTAGCTGTCTTGCACTACGAGCAGTACTTC. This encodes CASSLAVLHYEQYF.

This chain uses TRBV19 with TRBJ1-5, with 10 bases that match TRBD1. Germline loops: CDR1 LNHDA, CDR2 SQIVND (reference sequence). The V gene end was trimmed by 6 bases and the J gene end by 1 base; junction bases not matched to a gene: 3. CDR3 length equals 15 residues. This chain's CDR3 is CASRDRGPSNQPQHF. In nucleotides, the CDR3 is TGTGCCAGTAGAGACAGGGGGCCGAGCAATCAGCCCCAGCATTTT.

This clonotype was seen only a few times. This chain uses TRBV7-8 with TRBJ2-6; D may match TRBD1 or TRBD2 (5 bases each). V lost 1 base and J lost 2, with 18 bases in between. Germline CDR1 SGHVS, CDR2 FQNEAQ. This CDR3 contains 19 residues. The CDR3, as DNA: TGTGCCAGCAGCTTAGGTCTGGGGTTCTGGGGGACTGGGGCCAACGTCCTGACTTTC. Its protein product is CASSLGLGFWGTGANVLTF.

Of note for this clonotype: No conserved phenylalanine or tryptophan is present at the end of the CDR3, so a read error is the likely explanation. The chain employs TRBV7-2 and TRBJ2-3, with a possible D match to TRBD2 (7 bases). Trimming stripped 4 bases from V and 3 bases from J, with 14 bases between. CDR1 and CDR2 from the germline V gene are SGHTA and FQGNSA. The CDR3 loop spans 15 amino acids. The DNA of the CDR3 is TGTGCCAGCAGCTGGGGGGGCCAATATACAGATACGCAGTATCTT. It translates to CASSWGGQYTDTQYL.

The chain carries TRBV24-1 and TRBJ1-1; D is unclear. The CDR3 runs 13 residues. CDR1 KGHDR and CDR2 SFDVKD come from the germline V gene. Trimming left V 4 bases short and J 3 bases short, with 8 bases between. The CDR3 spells CATSDSRYTEAFF. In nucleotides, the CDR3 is TGTGCCACCAGTGACTCTCGGTACACTGAAGCTTTCTTT.

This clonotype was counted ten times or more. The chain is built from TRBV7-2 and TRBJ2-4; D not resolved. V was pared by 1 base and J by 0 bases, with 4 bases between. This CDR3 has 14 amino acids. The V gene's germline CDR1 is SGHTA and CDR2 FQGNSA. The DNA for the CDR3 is TGTGCCAGCAGCTTAGACAGAGCCAAAAACATTCAGTACTTC. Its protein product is CASSLDRAKNIQYF.

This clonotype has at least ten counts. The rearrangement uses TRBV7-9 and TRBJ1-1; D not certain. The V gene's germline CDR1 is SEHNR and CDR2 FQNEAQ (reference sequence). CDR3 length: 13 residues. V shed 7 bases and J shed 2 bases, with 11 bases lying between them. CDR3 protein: CASTLKANTEAFF. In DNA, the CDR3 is TGTGCCAGCACTCTAAAGGCAAACACTGAAGCTTTCTTT.

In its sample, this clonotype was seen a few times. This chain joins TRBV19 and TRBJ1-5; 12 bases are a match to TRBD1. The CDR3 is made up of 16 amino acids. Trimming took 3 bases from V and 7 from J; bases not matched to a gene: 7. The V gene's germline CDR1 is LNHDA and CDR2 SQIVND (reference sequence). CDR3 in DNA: TGTGCCAGTAGTATGGTATGGGACAGGGGGCGGCAGCCCCAGCATTTT. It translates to CASSMVWDRGRQPQHF.

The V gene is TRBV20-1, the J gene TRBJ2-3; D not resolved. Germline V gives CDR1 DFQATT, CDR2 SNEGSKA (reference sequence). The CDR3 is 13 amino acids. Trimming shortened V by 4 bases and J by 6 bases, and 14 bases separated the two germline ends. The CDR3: CSATPLVSDTQYF. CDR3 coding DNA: TGCAGTGCTACCCCTCTAGTATCGGATACGCAGTATTTT.

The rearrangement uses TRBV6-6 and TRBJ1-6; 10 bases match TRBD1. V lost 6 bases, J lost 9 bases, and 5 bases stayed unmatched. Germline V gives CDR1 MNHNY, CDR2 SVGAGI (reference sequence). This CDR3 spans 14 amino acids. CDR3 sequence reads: CASSRGQGFSPLHF. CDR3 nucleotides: TGTGCCAGCAGCCGGGGACAGGGGTTTTCACCCCTCCACTTT.

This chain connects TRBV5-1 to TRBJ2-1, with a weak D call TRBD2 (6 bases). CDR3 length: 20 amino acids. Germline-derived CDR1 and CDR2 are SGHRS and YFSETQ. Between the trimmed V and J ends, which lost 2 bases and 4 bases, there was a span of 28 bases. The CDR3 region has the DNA TGCGCCAGCAGCTTAAAGTATCCCGCGCTACTTGGGGCGGGATACAATGAGCAGTTCTTC. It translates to CASSLKYPALLGAGYNEQFF.

The CDR3 region has the DNA TGTGCCAGCAGTCCGGCCGGGTCGAAAGGCGGGGAGCTGTTTTTT. Translation gives CASSPAGSKGGELFF. The chain joins TRBV6-6 to TRBJ2-2; D ambiguous. The ends were cut back, 5 bases at V and 7 bases at J, with 17 bases in the middle. In germline, CDR1 is MNHNY, CDR2 SVGAGI (reference sequence). This CDR3 comprises 15 residues.

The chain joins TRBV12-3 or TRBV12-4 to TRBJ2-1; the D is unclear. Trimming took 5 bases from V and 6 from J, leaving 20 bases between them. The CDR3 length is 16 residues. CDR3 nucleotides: TGTGCCAGCAGTCCGGATCTACGGCCTTGGGTCAATGAGCAGTTCTTC. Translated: CASSPDLRPWVNEQFF.

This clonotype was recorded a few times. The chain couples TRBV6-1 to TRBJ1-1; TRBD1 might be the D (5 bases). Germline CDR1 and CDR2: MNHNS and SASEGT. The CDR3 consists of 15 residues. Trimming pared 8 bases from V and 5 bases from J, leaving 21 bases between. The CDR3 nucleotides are TGTGCCAGCTATGTGGGGAGCGCGGGGGGTACTGAAGCTTTCTTT. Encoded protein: CASYVGSAGGTEAFF.

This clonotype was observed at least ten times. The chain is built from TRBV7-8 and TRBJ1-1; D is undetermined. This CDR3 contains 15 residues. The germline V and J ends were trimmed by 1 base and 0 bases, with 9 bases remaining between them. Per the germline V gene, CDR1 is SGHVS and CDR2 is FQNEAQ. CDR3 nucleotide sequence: TGTGCCAGCAGCTTAGAGGGTTCTATGAACACTGAAGCTTTCTTT. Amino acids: CASSLEGSMNTEAFF.

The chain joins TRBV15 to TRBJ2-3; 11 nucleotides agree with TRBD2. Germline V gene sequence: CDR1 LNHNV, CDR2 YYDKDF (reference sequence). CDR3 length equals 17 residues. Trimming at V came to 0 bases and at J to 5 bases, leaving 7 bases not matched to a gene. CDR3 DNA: TGTGCCACCAGCAGAGAACCCGGGACTAGCGGAATAGATACGCAGTATTTT. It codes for CATSREPGTSGIDTQYF.

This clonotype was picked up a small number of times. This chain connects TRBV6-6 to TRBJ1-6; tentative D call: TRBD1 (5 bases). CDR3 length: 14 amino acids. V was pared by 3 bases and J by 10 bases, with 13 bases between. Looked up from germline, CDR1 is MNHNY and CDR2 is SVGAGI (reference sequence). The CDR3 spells CASSYLGEGSPLHF. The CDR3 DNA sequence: TGTGCCAGCAGTTATCTGGGGGAAGGGTCACCCCTCCACTTT.

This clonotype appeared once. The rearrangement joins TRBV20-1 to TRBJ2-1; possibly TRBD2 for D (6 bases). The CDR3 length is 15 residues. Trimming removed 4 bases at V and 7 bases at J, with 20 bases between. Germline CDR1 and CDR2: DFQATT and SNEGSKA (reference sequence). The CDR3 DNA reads TGCAGTGCTACTATAAGACTAGTTTCGATAAATGAGCAGTTCTTC. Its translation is CSATIRLVSINEQFF.

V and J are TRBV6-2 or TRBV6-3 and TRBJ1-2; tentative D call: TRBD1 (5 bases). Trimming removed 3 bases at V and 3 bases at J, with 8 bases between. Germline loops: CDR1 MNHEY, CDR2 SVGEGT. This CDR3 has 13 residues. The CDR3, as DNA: TGTGCCAGCAGTTATGACAGCCACTATGGCTACACCTTC. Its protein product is CASSYDSHYGYTF.

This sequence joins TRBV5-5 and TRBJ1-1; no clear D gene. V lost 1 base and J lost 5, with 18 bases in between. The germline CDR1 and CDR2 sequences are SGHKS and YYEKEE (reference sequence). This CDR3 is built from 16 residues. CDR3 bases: TGTGCCAGCAGCTTGAGACGGGAAGTTTACTGGACTGAAGCTTTCTTT. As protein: CASSLRREVYWTEAFF.

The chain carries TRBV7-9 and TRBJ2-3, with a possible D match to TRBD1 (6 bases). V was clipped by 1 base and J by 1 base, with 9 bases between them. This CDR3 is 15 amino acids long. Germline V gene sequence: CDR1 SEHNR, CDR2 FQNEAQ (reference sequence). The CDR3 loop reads CASSLGDTGTDTQYF. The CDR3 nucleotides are TGTGCCAGCAGCTTAGGGGACACGGGCACAGATACGCAGTATTTT.